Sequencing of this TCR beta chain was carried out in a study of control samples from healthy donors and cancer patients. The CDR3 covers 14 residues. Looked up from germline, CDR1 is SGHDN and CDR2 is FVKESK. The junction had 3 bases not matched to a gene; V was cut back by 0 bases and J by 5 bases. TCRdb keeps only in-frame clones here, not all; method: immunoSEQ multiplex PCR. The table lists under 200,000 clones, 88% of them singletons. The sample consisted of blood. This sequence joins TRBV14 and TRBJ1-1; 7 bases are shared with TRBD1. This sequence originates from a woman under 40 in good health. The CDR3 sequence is CASSQDDRVTEAFF. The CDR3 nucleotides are TGTGCCAGCAGCCAAGATGACAGGGTGACTGAAGCTTTCTTT.